The 20 T cell receptor beta chains below all came from one sample that was sequenced in a study of vaccination and CD4 T cells after COVID-19. With the Oncomine TCR Beta short-read assay, DNA from cultured CD4+ T cells was sequenced. Each CDR3 protein is one row after TCRdb ran MiXCR on the PCR reads. The sample lists roughly 16,000 distinct CDR3 sequences, roughly 63% seen once, with about 11% in the top ten. Their target antigens are unknown. Specified treatment: roughly nine-day PBMC culture with coronavirus spike peptide pools or control peptides (ViraFEST assay). The sequenced sample was CD4+ T cells from blood, cultured in vitro. The source is a human donor who had recovered from COVID-19.

The chain combines TRBV19 with TRBJ1-5, with D uncertain. This CDR3 spans 21 amino acids. Germline CDR1 LNHDA, CDR2 SQIVND (reference sequence). Trimming shortened V by 5 bases and J by 0 bases, and 29 bases separated the two germline ends. CDR3 nucleotides: TGTGCCAGTAGTCCCCGAACGGCTCGATTTTCGACGGAATATAGCAATCAGCCCCAGCATTTT. It yields the protein CASSPRTARFSTEYSNQPQHF.

This clonotype was detected once. The chain has TRBV1 and TRBJ2-7; the table's D call TRBD1 went unverified against the DNA. TRBV1 is noted as a pseudogene. The length of the CDR3 is 15 residues. The CDR3 DNA follows: TGCACCAGCAGCCAAGATGGGCAGGGGGAAAACGAGCAGTACTTC. Its protein is CTSSQDGQGENEQYF.

V and J are TRBV20-1 and TRBJ2-7; TRBD2 might be the D (6 bases). The CDR3 has 14 amino acids. V dropped 7 bases and J dropped 0 bases, with 16 bases sitting between them. Germline CDR1 and CDR2: DFQATT and SNEGSKA (reference sequence). The CDR3 region is CSVASGLGSYEQYF. The CDR3 coding sequence is TGCAGTGTCGCCTCGGGACTGGGCTCCTACGAGCAGTACTTC.

Only a few counts were recorded for this clonotype. The rearrangement links TRBV7-6 to TRBJ1-1; TRBD1 matches at 7 bases. This CDR3 is built from 14 residues. V lost 5 bases and J lost 3; bases outside the gene matches: 6. Germline V gene lookup returns CDR1 SGHVS and CDR2 FNYEAQ. CDR3 amino acids: CASSRGGQYTEAFF. CDR3 DNA: TGTGCCAGCAGCCGAGGGGGACAGTACACTGAAGCTTTCTTT.

The gene calls are TRBV19 and TRBJ2-5, with 7 bases that match TRBD1. This CDR3 comprises 15 residues. CDR1 LNHDA and CDR2 SQIVND come from the germline V gene (reference sequence). The J segment lost 4 bases and the V segment lost 1 base, leaving 6 bases of the junction unmatched. The DNA of the CDR3 is TGTGCCAGTAGTATAGCGAGGAACAGGGGAGAGACCCAGTACTTC. Translating gives CASSIARNRGETQYF.

The chain has TRBV20-1 and TRBJ2-5; tentative D call: TRBD1 (5 bases). The V gene lost 3 bases and the J gene lost 2 bases, with 10 bases spanning the gap. The CDR3 has 13 amino acids. The germline CDR1 and CDR2 sequences are DFQATT and SNEGSKA (reference sequence). CDR3 in amino acids: CSASSGQQETQYF. CDR3 DNA: TGCAGTGCTAGTTCCGGACAACAAGAGACCCAGTACTTC.

The chain has TRBV21-1 and TRBJ2-7; the DNA was not used to check the table's D call, TRBD1. TRBV21-1 is a known pseudogene. The CDR3 length is 12 residues. The CDR3, as DNA: TGTGCCAGCAGCATAACAGGGCATGAGCAGTACTTC. Translated: CASSITGHEQYF.

The chain is built from TRBV6-2 or TRBV6-3 and TRBJ1-1; 7 bases line up with TRBD1. Germline CDR1 is MNHEY and CDR2 is SVGEGT. This CDR3 contains 15 residues. The J segment lost 9 bases and the V segment lost 5 bases, leaving 15 bases of the junction unmatched. DNA of the CDR3: TGTGCCAGCAGTCCGACTTTCAGTACAGGGGCTAAAGCTTTCTTT. Translated, it gives CASSPTFSTGAKAFF.

The CDR3 DNA sequence: TGTGCCAGCAGTCTCGCGGCAGGGCTCTACGAGCAGTACTTC. Protein product: CASSLAAGLYEQYF. This sequence joins TRBV6-1 and TRBJ2-7; TRBD1 is a possible D gene (5 bases). The V and J ends lost 5 bases and 3 bases respectively, with 14 bases between them. CDR1 is MNHNS, CDR2 SASEGT, per germline. The CDR3 is made up of 14 amino acids.

The rearrangement uses TRBV11-3 and TRBJ2-6, with D hard to call. Between the trimmed V and J ends, which lost 2 bases and 1 base, there was a span of 6 bases. CDR3 length equals 15 residues. Germline V gene data show CDR1 as SGHNT and CDR2 as YENEEA. The CDR3 loop reads CASSLMQSGANVLTF. In DNA, the CDR3 is TGTGCCAGCAGCTTAATGCAGTCTGGGGCCAACGTCCTGACTTTC.

V gene TRBV4-1 combines with J gene TRBJ1-1, with D uncertain. CDR3 size: 15 residues. The V gene's germline CDR1 is MGHRA and CDR2 YSYEKL. The V end was cut by 1 base, the J end by 1 base, with 10 bases between. The CDR3 protein is CASSQGWGENTEAFF. Here the CDR3 DNA reads TGCGCCAGCAGCCAAGGGTGGGGAGAGAACACTGAAGCTTTCTTT.

This clonotype occurred a few times. The rearrangement links TRBV20-1 to TRBJ1-2, with no clear D. The CDR3 length is 13 residues. Germline V CDR1 and CDR2: DFQATT, SNEGSKA (reference sequence). With 2 bases removed from V and 4 bases from J, the gap between germline ends came to 11 bases. The CDR3 sequence is CSARNPGGYGYTF. CDR3 DNA sequence: TGCAGTGCTAGAAATCCGGGAGGCTATGGCTACACCTTC.

The genes are TRBV7-2 and TRBJ1-6; a weak D match, TRBD1 (6 bases). Trimming took off 5 bases at V and 7 bases at J, with 18 bases between the two ends. The length of the CDR3 is 16 residues. CDR1 SGHTA and CDR2 FQGNSA come from the germline V gene. The DNA of the CDR3 is TGTGCCAGCAGCCCGGGACACTTCAGCGGCAATTCACCCCTCCACTTT. As protein: CASSPGHFSGNSPLHF.

The chain combines TRBV7-9 with TRBJ2-3; 14 bases line up with TRBD2. Germline loops: CDR1 SEHNR, CDR2 FQNEAQ (reference sequence). J lost 0 bases, V lost 1 base, and 0 bases had no gene match. The CDR3 spans 17 residues. The chain's CDR3 is CASSLGTSGGSTDTQYF. CDR3 nucleotides: TGTGCCAGCAGCTTAGGGACTAGCGGGGGGAGCACAGATACGCAGTATTTT.

This chain uses TRBV7-9 with TRBJ1-1; D possibly corresponds to TRBD1 (5 bases). Trimming cost V 5 bases and J 5 bases, with 9 bases left between them. The CDR3 length is 12 residues. CDR1 and CDR2 (germline): SEHNR, FQNEAQ (reference sequence). The CDR3: CASSVRGTEAFF. CDR3 coding DNA: TGTGCCAGCAGCGTGAGGGGTACTGAAGCTTTCTTT.

A word on this clonotype: Sequence at one end of the junction differs from germline and may be a read error. This rearrangement joins TRBV28 to TRBJ1-2, with 12 bases lining up with TRBD1. Germline CDR1 MDHEN, CDR2 SYDVKM. This CDR3 has 13 residues. The CDR3, as DNA: TGTGCCAGCAGTTTAAGGAGGGGACAGGGGGCTTCATTC. Its protein product is CASSLRRGQGASF.

The J gene is TRBJ2-5, the V gene TRBV20-1; maybe TRBD2 (6 bases). Between the trimmed V and J ends, which lost 4 bases and 7 bases, there was a span of 13 bases. The CDR3 covers 12 residues. Germline lookup yields CDR1 DFQATT and CDR2 SNEGSKA (reference sequence). In DNA, the CDR3 is TGCAGTGCTAATGGCGGGGTAGGGACCCAGTACTTC. As protein: CSANGGVGTQYF.

The rearrangement uses TRBV19 and TRBJ1-6; D not resolved. Trimming stripped 5 bases from V and 4 bases from J, with 9 bases between. The CDR3 runs to 14 residues. Germline loops: CDR1 LNHDA, CDR2 SQIVND (reference sequence). The CDR3 nucleotides are TGTGCCAGTAGTGAAGGGAGGTATAATTCACCCCTCCACTTT. This encodes CASSEGRYNSPLHF. The entire variable domain, with the rest obtained from reference TRBV19 and TRBJ1-6, is as follows: DGGITQSPKYLFRKEGQNVTLSCEQNLNHDAMYWYRQDPGQGLRLIYYSQIVNDFQKGDIAEGYSVSREKKESFPLTVTSAQKNPTAFYLCASSEGRYNSPLHFGNGTRLTVT.

CDR3 sequence (DNA): TGTGCCAGTAGTATCGAACATGGGAACACTGAAGCTTTCTTT. Amino acid sequence: CASSIEHGNTEAFF. The V and J genes are TRBV19 and TRBJ1-1; no definite D call. This CDR3 is 14 amino acids long. The V gene lost 3 bases and the J gene lost 1 base, with 9 bases spanning the gap. Germline CDR1 is LNHDA and CDR2 is SQIVND (reference sequence). Complete variable domain (other parts from reference TRBV19 and TRBJ1-1): DGGITQSPKYLFRKEGQNVTLSCEQNLNHDAMYWYRQDPGQGLRLIYYSQIVNDFQKGDIAEGYSVSREKKESFPLTVTSAQKNPTAFYLCASSIEHGNTEAFFGQGTRLTVV.

This clonotype came up a few times. The chain recombines TRBV28 with TRBJ1-1, with TRBD1 matching 7 bases. The CDR3 loop spans 14 amino acids. V trimming: 7 bases; J trimming: 0 bases; junction bases outside the gene matches: 5. Germline lookup yields CDR1 MDHEN and CDR2 SYDVKM. The CDR3 loop reads CASTATGLNTEAFF. CDR3 in DNA: TGTGCCAGCACCGCGACAGGGTTGAACACTGAAGCTTTCTTT.